The source of this T cell receptor beta chain is a study of identical twins. V shed 4 bases and J 3 bases; nucleotides not matched to a gene: 12. CDR1 is KGHSH and CDR2 is LQKENI in the germline V gene. The length of the CDR3 is 18 residues. Via MiXCR, TCRdb re-called the 5' RACE reads, giving one row per CDR3 protein. The sample has fewer than 800,000 distinct CDR3 sequences; 7.1% are singletons. This sample also belongs to another study, concerning yellow fever vaccine responses in identical twins.

This rearrangement joins TRBV18 to TRBJ2-1; TRBD2 aligns across 10 bases. The TCR comes from a woman aged 18-35 years in good health. Material: PBMCs. CDR3 nucleotide sequence: TGTGCCAGCTCACATGCTAGCGGGAGTCTGACCATCTACAATGAGCAGTTCTTC. This codes for CASSHASGSLTIYNEQFF.